The 30 T cell receptor beta chains reported below all come from one sample, sequenced in a study of PD-L1 blockade in urothelial cancer (dated by TCRdb to the late 2010s). The time point label here, explained by the study, means: pretreatment peripheral blood. Receptor libraries were prepared by the immunoSEQ multiplex PCR assay. As stored in TCRdb, this immuneACCESS dataset retains in-frame rearrangements with V and J assigned. A fraction of the clones does not appear; measured against another copy, unresolved V genes explain less than half of the discrepancy, and the remainder lacks a known reason. Here the sample has under 95,000 clones; about 84% occur a single time. The ten largest make up around an eighth of the sample. Sample: PBMCs, taken around atezolizumab (anti-PD-L1) treatment. Receptors were obtained from a man aged 60 to 69 with urothelial cancer.

The chain has TRBV6-1 and TRBJ1-2; 8 nucleotides align to TRBD1. The V gene end was trimmed by 5 bases and the J gene end by 7 bases; junction bases not matched to a gene: 9. The CDR3 length is 14 residues. CDR1 is MNHNS, CDR2 SASEGT, per germline. The DNA for the CDR3 is TGTGCCAGCAGTCCCCCGGACAGGGCTTTTGGCTACACCTTC. This gives the protein CASSPPDRAFGYTF.

The genes are TRBV7-2 and TRBJ2-5; tentatively, D is TRBD1 (6 bases). V lost 5 bases to trimming and J lost 4 bases, with 17 bases between them. Germline V gene sequence: CDR1 SGHTA, CDR2 FQGNSA. This CDR3 region has 15 residues. The DNA for the CDR3 is TGTGCCAGCAGCGAACGGACAGCACCCACAGAGACCCAGTACTTC. This codes for CASSERTAPTETQYF.

This chain connects TRBV30 to TRBJ2-1; 9 bases align to TRBD2. The CDR3 totals 14 residues. The V gene's germline CDR1 is GTSNPN and CDR2 SVGIG (reference sequence). Germline trimming cut 8 bases from V and 8 bases from J; bases unmatched to any gene: 13. CDR3: CALRASGMSYEQFF. The DNA for the CDR3 is TGTGCCCTACGGGCTAGCGGGATGTCATATGAGCAGTTCTTC.

The J gene is TRBJ1-1, the V gene TRBV21-1. TRBV21-1 is reported as a pseudogene. The CDR3 is made up of 15 amino acids. In DNA form, the CDR3 reads TGTGCCAGCAGCAAAGCCGGGGGGCAGAACACTGAAGCTTTCTTT. Residues: CASSKAGGQNTEAFF.

CDR3 amino acids: CASSRQGAVVTEAFF. For the CDR3, the DNA is TGTGCCAGCAGCCGACAGGGGGCTGTGGTCACTGAAGCTTTCTTT. V is TRBV7-6 and J is TRBJ1-1, with TRBD1 identical over 10 bases. The CDR3 extends over 15 amino acids. Germline V gene data show CDR1 as SGHVS and CDR2 as FNYEAQ. J gave up 4 bases and V 5 bases, and 7 bases lay outside the gene matches.

The V and J genes are TRBV7-3 and TRBJ2-2; weak D call: TRBD1 (6 bases). V was cut by 10 bases and J by 0 bases, with 21 bases left in between. Germline V gives CDR1 SGHTA, CDR2 FQGTGA. The CDR3 covers 17 residues. The CDR3 loop reads CATSPPRQGTNTGELFF. CDR3 coding DNA: TGTGCCACCTCCCCCCCCCGGCAGGGGACGAACACCGGGGAGCTGTTTTTT.

The chain combines TRBV7-8 with TRBJ2-5; TRBD1 might be the D (6 bases). CDR1 is SGHVS, CDR2 FQNEAQ, per germline. Trimming took 5 bases from V and 2 from J, leaving 12 bases between them. The CDR3 runs to 14 residues. Here the CDR3 DNA reads TGTGCCAGCAGCCGGACAGCCAGACAAGAGACCCAGTACTTC. Translating it yields CASSRTARQETQYF.

The V and J genes are TRBV7-8 and TRBJ2-3; TRBD1 matches 10 bases. The CDR3 loop spans 14 amino acids. Germline V gives CDR1 SGHVS, CDR2 FQNEAQ. With 5 bases clipped from V and 4 bases from J, the junction kept 3 bases outside the gene matches. The CDR3 sequence is CASSPGTGADTQYF. The CDR3 DNA reads TGTGCCAGCAGCCCCGGGACAGGGGCAGATACGCAGTATTTT. The whole variable domain, filled in from reference TRBV7-8 and TRBJ2-3, reads GAGVSQSPRYKVAKRGQDVALRCDPISGHVSLFWYQQALGQGPEFLTYFQNEAQLDKSGLPSDRFFAERPEGSVSTLKIQRTQQEDSAVYLCASSPGTGADTQYFGPGTRLTVL.

The chain has TRBV5-6 and TRBJ1-1; a weak D match, TRBD1 (5 bases). V lost 6 bases, J lost 4 bases, and 19 bases lay in between. The CDR3 is 15 residues long. In germline, CDR1 is SGHDT, CDR2 YYEEEE. In nucleotides, the CDR3 is TGTGCCAGCACCAAAGTGGCAGGGTTGGCCACTGAAGCTTTCTTT. Its translation: CASTKVAGLATEAFF.

This chain joins TRBV7-9 and TRBJ1-4, with D possibly matching TRBD1 (6 bases). There are 15 residues in the CDR3. The V gene lost 1 base and the J gene lost 10 bases, with 16 bases spanning the gap. Germline values: CDR1 SEHNR, CDR2 FQNEAQ (reference sequence). The CDR3 spells CASSLGTERSGKLFF. The CDR3 nucleotides are TGTGCCAGCAGCTTAGGGACAGAGAGGTCGGGAAAACTGTTTTTT.

The chain joins TRBV11-1 to TRBJ2-7; TRBD2 matches at 11 bases. The CDR3 loop spans 17 amino acids. Germline trimming cut 5 bases from V and 7 bases from J; bases unmatched to any gene: 16. The germline gives CDR1 SGHAT, CDR2 FQDESV (reference sequence). In DNA form, the CDR3 reads TGTGCCAGCAGCCCCCCGCTAGGAGGGACTAGCGGCCCAGAGCAGTACTTC. This sequence encodes CASSPPLGGTSGPEQYF.

The CDR3, as DNA: TGTGCCAGCAGGGGACTAGCGGGAGTGTACGAGCAGTACTTC. It yields the protein CASRGLAGVYEQYF. The genes are TRBV2 and TRBJ2-7; 14 bases fit TRBD2. Germline V gives CDR1 SNHLY, CDR2 FYNNEI. The CDR3 is 14 amino acids. The V and J ends lost 6 bases and 4 bases, in that order; junction bases with no gene match: 2.

The J gene is TRBJ1-2, the V gene TRBV11-3, with 7 bases identical to TRBD1. Germline V gene sequence: CDR1 SGHNT, CDR2 YENEEA. The CDR3 is 17 residues long. J was trimmed by 6 bases and V by 0 bases; bases with no gene match: 13. This chain's CDR3 is CASSLDQERGRMDGYTF. In DNA form, the CDR3 reads TGTGCCAGCAGCTTAGATCAAGAAAGGGGGCGAATGGATGGCTACACCTTC. Full variable domain (rest looked up from reference TRBV11-3 and TRBJ1-2): EAGVVQSPRYKIIEKKQPVAFWCNPISGHNTLYWYLQNLGQGPELLIRYENEEAVDDSQLPKDRFSAERLKGVDSTLKIQPAELGDSAVYLCASSLDQERGRMDGYTFGSGTRLTVV.

The gene calls are TRBV5-1 and TRBJ2-5; D is undetermined. V was cut by 2 bases and J by 1 base, with 6 bases left in between. The CDR3 is 13 residues long. CDR1 is SGHRS, CDR2 YFSETQ, per germline. The CDR3 DNA follows: TGCGCCAGCAGCTTCTCAGGCCAAGAGACCCAGTACTTC. This translates into CASSFSGQETQYF.

The rearrangement joins TRBV7-2 to TRBJ1-1; unclear D gene. The CDR3 is made up of 12 amino acids. Germline V gene sequence: CDR1 SGHTA, CDR2 FQGNSA. Trimming removed 5 bases at V and 3 bases at J, with 7 bases between. The CDR3: CASSPRYTEAFF. In nucleotides, the CDR3 is TGTGCCAGCAGCCCCCGGTACACTGAAGCTTTCTTT.

The V call is TRBV20-1, the J call TRBJ2-1; D unclear. The CDR3 spans 9 residues. The germline CDR1 and CDR2 sequences are DFQATT and SNEGSKA (reference sequence). Trimming removed 3 bases from V and 9 bases from J, with 3 bases in between. CDR3 bases: TGCAGTGCTAGCTTTGAGCAGTTCTTC. It codes for CSASFEQFF.

J is TRBJ1-1 and V is TRBV4-1; D gene unclear. CDR1 and CDR2 from the germline V gene are MGHRA and YSYEKL. The CDR3 consists of 14 residues. V was pared by 0 bases and J by 4 bases, with 9 bases between. CDR3 nucleotides: TGCGCCAGCAGCCAAGAGGAACAGTCCACTGAAGCTTTCTTT. Amino acid sequence: CASSQEEQSTEAFF.

The chain is built from TRBV7-3 and TRBJ1-1; D might be TRBD1 (5 bases). The germline V gene has CDR1 SGHTA and CDR2 FQGTGA. V dropped 3 bases and J dropped 6 bases, with 11 bases sitting between them. This CDR3 comprises 13 residues. CDR3 sequence reads: CASSFPPGAEAFF. Written as DNA, the CDR3 is TGTGCCAGCAGCTTCCCGCCGGGGGCTGAAGCTTTCTTT.

The chain is built from TRBV9 and TRBJ2-7; D call uncertain. V was pared by 3 bases and J by 2 bases, with 12 bases between. Germline V lookup: CDR1 SGDLS, CDR2 YYNGEE. The CDR3 has 14 residues. The CDR3 DNA is TGTGCCAGCAGCGGCCAGGCCGGTGCCTACGAGCAGTACTTC. Translating gives CASSGQAGAYEQYF.

The rearrangement links TRBV7-3 to TRBJ2-1; 8 nucleotides agree with TRBD2. The germline V gene has CDR1 SGHTA and CDR2 FQGTGA. CDR3 size: 15 residues. Trimming at V came to 1 base and at J to 6 bases, leaving 5 bases not matched to a gene. DNA for the CDR3: TGTGCCAGCAGCTTAAATAGGCTAGCGGGCAATGAGCAGTTCTTC. Amino acid sequence: CASSLNRLAGNEQFF.

The chain employs TRBV7-6 and TRBJ2-1; 7 nucleotides match TRBD2. Germline V gene lookup returns CDR1 SGHVS and CDR2 FNYEAQ. Germline trimming cut 1 base from V and 5 bases from J; bases unmatched to any gene: 8. The CDR3 length is 16 residues. The CDR3 sequence is CASSLVSTRGDNEQFF. The CDR3 DNA follows: TGTGCCAGCAGCTTAGTTTCCACACGGGGGGACAATGAGCAGTTCTTC.

The chain recombines TRBV6-1 with TRBJ2-5; tentatively, D is TRBD1 (6 bases). Germline assignment: CDR1 MNHNS and CDR2 SASEGT. Between the trimmed V and J ends, which lost 0 bases and 2 bases, there was a span of 13 bases. The CDR3 contains 16 residues. The CDR3 here is CASSEARRGWQETQYF. CDR3 DNA sequence: TGTGCCAGCAGTGAAGCGCGTAGGGGGTGGCAAGAGACCCAGTACTTC.

The rearrangement joins TRBV5-4 to TRBJ1-1, with D possibly being TRBD1 (6 bases). The CDR3 is 15 residues long. Germline V gives CDR1 SGHNT, CDR2 YYREEE (reference sequence). The V and J ends lost 4 bases and 2 bases respectively, with 15 bases between them. The CDR3 DNA reads TGTGCCAGCAGCCCAAGGACAGCGGCTAACACTGAAGCTTTCTTT. This codes for CASSPRTAANTEAFF.

This chain uses TRBV7-6 with TRBJ2-1; 7 nucleotides line up with TRBD1. Germline CDR1 reads SGHVS; CDR2 reads FNYEAQ. This CDR3 region has 14 residues. Trimming cost V 6 bases and J 6 bases; bases outside gene matches: 8. CDR3 in amino acids: CASRRDRGVNEQFF. In DNA form, the CDR3 reads TGTGCCAGCAGAAGGGACAGAGGGGTCAATGAGCAGTTCTTC. The variable domain in full, completed from reference TRBV7-6 and TRBJ2-1, reads GAGVSQSPRYKVTKRGQDVALRCDPISGHVSLYWYRQALGQGPEFLTYFNYEAQQDKSGLPNDRFSAERPEGSISTLTIQRTEQRDSAMYRCASRRDRGVNEQFFGPGTRLTVL.

The chain joins TRBV28 to TRBJ1-5; TRBD1 matches 7 bases. Germline values: CDR1 MDHEN, CDR2 SYDVKM. V was clipped by 5 bases and J by 7 bases; unmatched bases: 5. The length of the CDR3 is 13 residues. The CDR3 is CASSTQGGQPQHF. The CDR3 DNA follows: TGTGCCAGCAGTACCCAGGGGGGCCAGCCCCAGCATTTT.

CDR3 sequence reads: CAWSSGRAPYEQYF. The CDR3, as DNA: TGTGCCTGGAGTAGCGGGAGGGCCCCGTACGAGCAGTACTTC. This sequence joins TRBV30 and TRBJ2-7, with 10 bases identical to TRBD2. Germline V CDR1 and CDR2: GTSNPN, SVGIG (reference sequence). The CDR3 contains 14 residues. The V segment lost 2 bases and the J segment 4 bases; nucleotides outside the gene matches: 5.

The chain couples TRBV9 to TRBJ1-2; D gene uncertain. Looked up from germline, CDR1 is SGDLS and CDR2 is YYNGEE. Trimming removed 0 bases from V and 4 bases from J, with 7 bases in between. There are 13 residues in the CDR3. CDR3 in amino acids: CASSVGSLYGYTF. Written as DNA, the CDR3 is TGTGCCAGCAGCGTAGGTTCCCTCTATGGCTACACCTTC. The whole variable domain, filled in from reference TRBV9 and TRBJ1-2, reads DSGVTQTPKHLITATGQRVTLRCSPRSGDLSVYWYQQSLDQGLQFLIQYYNGEERAKGNILERFSAQQFPDLHSELNLSSLELGDSALYFCASSVGSLYGYTFGSGTRLTVV.

CDR3 region: CSVDGASGIYEQYF. The CDR3 DNA is TGCAGCGTTGATGGGGCTAGCGGGATCTACGAGCAGTACTTC. This chain joins TRBV29-1 and TRBJ2-7, with TRBD2 matching 9 bases. Germline-derived CDR1 and CDR2 are SQVTM and ANQGSEA. J lost 3 bases, V lost 3 bases, and 6 bases had no gene match. This CDR3 is 14 amino acids long.

The chain combines TRBV4-1 with TRBJ1-1; no reliable D call. From germline, CDR1 is MGHRA and CDR2 YSYEKL. This CDR3 region has 14 residues. V was trimmed by 3 bases and J by 3 bases, leaving 11 bases between them. CDR3 protein: CASSQIREHTEAFF. The DNA for the CDR3 is TGCGCCAGCAGCCAGATCCGGGAGCACACTGAAGCTTTCTTT.

The table lists this clone with a few counts. J is TRBJ2-2 and V is TRBV18, with D hard to call. Trimming cost V 3 bases and J 4 bases, with 9 bases left between them. Germline values: CDR1 KGHSH, CDR2 LQKENI. The CDR3 loop spans 14 amino acids. DNA for the CDR3: TGTGCCAGCTCACCTGAGGTCAGCACCGGGGAGCTGTTTTTT. Translation gives CASSPEVSTGELFF.